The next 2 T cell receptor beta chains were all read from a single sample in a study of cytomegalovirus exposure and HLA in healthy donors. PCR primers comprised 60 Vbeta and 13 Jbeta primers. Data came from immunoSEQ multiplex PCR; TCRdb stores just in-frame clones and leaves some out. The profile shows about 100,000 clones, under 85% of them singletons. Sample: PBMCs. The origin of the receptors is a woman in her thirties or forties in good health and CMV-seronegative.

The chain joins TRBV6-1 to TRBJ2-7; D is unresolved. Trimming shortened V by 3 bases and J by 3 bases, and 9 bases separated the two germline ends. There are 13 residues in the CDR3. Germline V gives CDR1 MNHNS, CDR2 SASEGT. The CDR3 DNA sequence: TGTGCCAGCAGTGATATGAGCCTCTACGAGCAGTACTTC. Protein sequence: CASSDMSLYEQYF.

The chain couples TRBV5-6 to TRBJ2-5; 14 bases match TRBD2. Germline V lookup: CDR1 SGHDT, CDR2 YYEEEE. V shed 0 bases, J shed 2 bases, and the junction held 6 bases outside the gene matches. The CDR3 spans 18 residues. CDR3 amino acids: CASSLETSGGAGQETQYF. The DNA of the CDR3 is TGTGCCAGCAGCTTGGAGACTAGCGGGGGGGCGGGTCAAGAGACCCAGTACTTC. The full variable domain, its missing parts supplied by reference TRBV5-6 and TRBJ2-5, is DAGVTQSPTHLIKTRGQQVTLRCSPKSGHDTVSWYQQALGQGPQFIFQYYEEEERQRGNFPDRFSGHQFPNYSSELNVNALLLGDSALYLCASSLETSGGAGQETQYFGPGTRLLVL.